The entry below gives a single TCR beta chain sequence along with its context. Its antigen is as yet unknown. The sample comes from a study of OX40 agonist ivuxolimab in advanced cancers. Notes on the study in general: Clonal expansion among partial responders at 0.1-3.0 mg/kg ranked near the lowest.

Patients were excluded for autoimmune disease history or systemic immunosuppression. Peripheral blood came from all dose cohorts at three timepoints. Trimming stripped 7 bases from V and 0 bases from J, with 9 bases between. The CDR3 runs 13 residues. Germline CDR1 and CDR2: SGHVS and FNYEAQ. The data were produced by immunoSEQ multiplex PCR, yet TCRdb's version contains in-frame clones alone and is incomplete. Among about 55,000 clones listed, around 86% were seen once. The sequence was obtained from an adult with an advanced solid tumor such as melanoma, head and neck, liver or kidney cancer. Material: CD4+ or CD8+ T cells sorted from blood, obtained in a trial of the OX40 agonist ivuxolimab. The chain employs TRBV7-6 and TRBJ1-1; D unresolved. The CDR3 sequence is CASMLEMNTEAFF. The DNA of the CDR3 is TGTGCCAGCATGCTTGAGATGAACACTGAAGCTTTCTTT.